The clone carrying this TCR beta chain was observed many times. Its specificity is unknown. Amplification of TCR beta CDR3 regions used RNA transcripts. The workflow started with a first-round RT-PCR run with HTBI primers and then moved on to a second-round multiplex PCR. TCRdb independently ran MiXCR on the multiplex PCR reads; one entry per CDR3 protein. The sample holds roughly 500,000 distinct CDR3 sequences, 13% to 15% seen once. The data were taken from a study of Graves' ophthalmopathy and Graves' hyperthyroidism. Study-level findings and limits: It was with 70.59% sensitivity and under 85% specificity that the model predicted ophthalmopathy progression. Between ophthalmopathy and stable hyperthyroidism, a 13-signature model drew a separation with 87.88% sensitivity and 75% to 82% specificity.

CDR1 is MNHEY, CDR2 SVGAGI, per germline. Deletions cut 3 bases from V and 5 bases from J, with 13 bases between. The CDR3 extends over 14 amino acids. The sample taken for sequencing was blood. The sequence was collected from a woman in her thirties with Graves' ophthalmopathy. The V gene is TRBV6-5, the J gene TRBJ2-5; tentative D call: TRBD2 (5 bases). CDR3 nucleotides: TGTGCCAGCAGTTATAGGTCGGGGTGGGAGACCCAGTACTTC. Amino acids: CASSYRSGWETQYF.